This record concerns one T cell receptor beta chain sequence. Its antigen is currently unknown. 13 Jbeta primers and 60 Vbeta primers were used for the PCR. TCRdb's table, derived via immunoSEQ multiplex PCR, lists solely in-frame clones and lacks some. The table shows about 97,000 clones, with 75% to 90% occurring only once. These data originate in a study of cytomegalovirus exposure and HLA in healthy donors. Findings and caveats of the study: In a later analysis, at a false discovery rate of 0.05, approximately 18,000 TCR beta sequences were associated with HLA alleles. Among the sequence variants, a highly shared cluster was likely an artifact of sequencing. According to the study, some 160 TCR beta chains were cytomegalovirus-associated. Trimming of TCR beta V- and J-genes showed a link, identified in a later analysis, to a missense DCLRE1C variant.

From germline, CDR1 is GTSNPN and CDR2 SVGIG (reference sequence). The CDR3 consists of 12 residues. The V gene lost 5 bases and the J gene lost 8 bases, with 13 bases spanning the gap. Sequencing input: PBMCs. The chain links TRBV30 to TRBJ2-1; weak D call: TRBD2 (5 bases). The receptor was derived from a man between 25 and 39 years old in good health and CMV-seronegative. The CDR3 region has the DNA TGTGCCTGGGCTAACGGACTTGATGAGCAGTTCTTC. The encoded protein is CAWANGLDEQFF.